A single sample is the source of the 15 T cell receptor beta chains below, sequenced in a study of early T cells in non-severe SARS-CoV-2 infection. TCRdb fed the 5' RACE reads into MiXCR, producing one record per CDR3 protein. The sample lists about 64,000 distinct CDR3 sequences, around 20% seen once, with approximately 17% in the top ten. The source was whole blood, collected at baseline. The source is an adult who was a healthcare worker with PCR-confirmed SARS-CoV-2 infection or an uninfected control (not recorded which).

This clonotype was seen a few times. The J gene is TRBJ2-7, the V gene TRBV18; possible D gene TRBD2, 6 bases. CDR1 is KGHSH, CDR2 LQKENI, per germline. Trimming pared 3 bases from V and 3 bases from J, leaving 15 bases between. The CDR3 sequence is 15 residues long. CDR3 loop: CASSPPNLEGYEQYF. Here the CDR3 DNA reads TGTGCCAGCTCACCGCCCAACTTGGAGGGCTACGAGCAGTACTTC.

In this sample, this clonotype turned up a few times. This chain connects TRBV5-1 to TRBJ1-1; D is possibly TRBD1 (5 bases). The CDR3 spans 14 residues. The germline V gene has CDR1 SGHRS and CDR2 YFSETQ. Trimming removed 5 bases at V and 1 base at J, with 12 bases between. CDR3 sequence (DNA): TGCGCCAGCAGTCAACAGGCCGCGAACACTGAAGCTTTCTTT. It encodes CASSQQAANTEAFF.

The V gene is TRBV11-3, the J gene TRBJ2-7, with D unclear. Germline V gene data show CDR1 as SGHNT and CDR2 as YENEEA. The V gene lost 0 bases and the J gene lost 3 bases, with 6 bases spanning the gap. The CDR3 covers 13 residues. The CDR3 nucleotides read TGTGCCAGCAGCTTAGATGGGGACTACGAGCAGTACTTC. Protein product: CASSLDGDYEQYF. Supplemented by reference TRBV11-3 and TRBJ2-7, the full variable domain reads EAGVVQSPRYKIIEKKQPVAFWCNPISGHNTLYWYLQNLGQGPELLIRYENEEAVDDSQLPKDRFSAERLKGVDSTLKIQPAELGDSAVYLCASSLDGDYEQYFGPGTRLTVT.

The V gene is TRBV19, the J gene TRBJ2-7; maybe TRBD1 (6 bases). The CDR3 runs to 13 residues. In germline, CDR1 is LNHDA, CDR2 SQIVND (reference sequence). Trimming shortened V by 3 bases and J by 4 bases, and 10 bases separated the two germline ends. The CDR3 DNA follows: TGTGCCAGTAGTATCCGGGACAAATACGAGCAGTACTTC. This translates into CASSIRDKYEQYF.

This clonotype was counted only a few times. The chain links TRBV5-1 to TRBJ1-1; weak D call: TRBD1 (5 bases). CDR1 SGHRS and CDR2 YFSETQ come from the germline V gene. This CDR3 contains 14 residues. V was pared by 4 bases and J by 6 bases, with 16 bases between. CDR3 loop: CASSRKGQGAEAFF. CDR3 sequence (DNA): TGCGCCAGCAGCCGAAAGGGGCAGGGCGCTGAAGCTTTCTTT.

The chain employs TRBV27 and TRBJ2-3; D unresolved. The CDR3 is 14 amino acids. V lost 1 base, J lost 3 bases, and 8 bases lay in between. Germline V gives CDR1 MNHEY, CDR2 SMNVEV (reference sequence). CDR3 in DNA: TGTGCCAGCAGTTTATTGGGGAAAACAGATACGCAGTATTTT. Residues: CASSLLGKTDTQYF.

This clonotype has more than one count but fewer than ten. This rearrangement joins TRBV7-9 to TRBJ2-7; D call uncertain. Germline CDR1 is SEHNR and CDR2 is FQNEAQ (reference sequence). Trimming shortened V by 5 bases and J by 2 bases, and 10 bases separated the two germline ends. The CDR3 is 13 residues long. In DNA, the CDR3 is TGTGCCAGCAGCCGGAATGGCCCCTACGAGCAGTACTTC. Translation gives CASSRNGPYEQYF.

This clonotype was seen only a few times. CDR3 sequence (DNA): TGTGCCATCAGTGAGGGGTCCTACGAGCAGTACTTC. It is translated as CAISEGSYEQYF. V gene TRBV10-3 combines with J gene TRBJ2-7; no clear D. The CDR3 contains 12 residues. Trimming stripped 2 bases from V and 1 base from J, with 3 bases between. Germline CDR1 reads ENHRY; CDR2 reads SYGVKD.

V gene TRBV5-4 combines with J gene TRBJ2-5; D is possibly TRBD1 or TRBD2 (5 bases each). Between the trimmed V and J ends, which lost 2 bases and 5 bases, there was a span of 13 bases. From germline, CDR1 is SGHNT and CDR2 YYREEE (reference sequence). CDR3 length equals 14 residues. The CDR3 DNA follows: TGTGCCAGCAGCTTCACAATGGGGGAGGAGACCCAGTACTTC. Its protein is CASSFTMGEETQYF.

This clonotype turned up a few times. CDR3: CAWSVGYGYTF. The CDR3 DNA is TGTGCCTGGAGTGTCGGCTATGGCTACACCTTC. The genes are TRBV30 and TRBJ1-2; D unresolved. CDR1 GTSNPN and CDR2 SVGIG come from the germline V gene (reference sequence). This CDR3 has 11 residues. V dropped 0 bases and J dropped 4 bases, with 3 bases sitting between them.

This chain joins TRBV3-1 and TRBJ2-6; D assignment may be TRBD1 or TRBD2 (5 bases each). This CDR3 contains 15 residues. In germline, CDR1 is LGHDT, CDR2 YNNKEL (reference sequence). The germline V and J ends were trimmed by 3 bases and 2 bases, with 8 bases remaining between them. The CDR3 DNA sequence: TGTGCCAGCAGCCACCAGGGAGCTGGGGCCAACGTCCTGACTTTC. Amino acid sequence: CASSHQGAGANVLTF.

This clonotype showed up just a few times. The chain employs TRBV5-1 and TRBJ2-7, with D unresolved. The germline V gene has CDR1 SGHRS and CDR2 YFSETQ. V gave up 0 bases and J gave up 0 bases, with 10 bases separating them. The CDR3 has 15 residues. CDR3 nucleotides: TGCGCCAGCAGCTTGGTGATAGGGCCCTCCTACGAGCAGTACTTC. This translates into CASSLVIGPSYEQYF. The whole variable domain, filled in from reference TRBV5-1 and TRBJ2-7, reads KAGVTQTPRYLIKTRGQQVTLSCSPISGHRSVSWYQQTPGQGLQFLFEYFSETQRNKGNFPGRFSGRQFSNSRSEMNVSTLELGDSALYLCASSLVIGPSYEQYFGPGTRLTVT.

The CDR3 DNA sequence: TGTGCCAGCAGTTTGGGAGGGTCGGAGAACTATGGCTACACCTTC. This encodes CASSLGGSENYGYTF. The V gene is TRBV12-3 or TRBV12-4, the J gene TRBJ1-2; D ambiguous. V gave up 3 bases and J gave up 2 bases, with 13 bases separating them. This CDR3 is 15 amino acids long.

This clonotype was observed at least ten times. This chain uses TRBV7-2 with TRBJ1-5; D gene ambiguous. V was trimmed by 1 base and J by 10 bases, leaving 20 bases between them. This CDR3 spans 16 amino acids. Per the germline V gene, CDR1 is SGHTA and CDR2 is FQGNSA. The CDR3: CASSLDGDWGINPQHF. DNA of the CDR3: TGTGCCAGCAGCTTAGATGGGGATTGGGGAATTAACCCCCAGCATTTT.

J is TRBJ2-1 and V is TRBV3-1; the D call may be TRBD1 or TRBD2 (6 bases each). V gave up 4 bases and J gave up 9 bases, with 16 bases separating them. The germline gives CDR1 LGHDT, CDR2 YNNKEL (reference sequence). The CDR3 is made up of 14 amino acids. The CDR3 spells CASSPGALGVEQFF. The CDR3 region has the DNA TGTGCCAGCAGCCCGGGGGCCCTGGGGGTTGAGCAGTTCTTC.